These 15 T cell receptor beta chains were all obtained from the same sample, sequenced in a study of T-cell reconstitution after alpha-beta-depleted transplantation in children. Unique molecular identifiers were incorporated when the TCRbeta library was constructed. TCRdb reprocessed the PCR reads via MiXCR and lists one record per CDR3 protein. The repertoire has about 410,000 distinct CDR3 sequences, roughly 20% of them found once; the top ten carry approximately 3.9%. The source material was PBMCs from the stem cell graft donor, sampled from the stem cell graft. Receptors originate from a human donor who donated a stem cell graft to a child with acute myeloid leukemia.

The chain is built from TRBV4-1 and TRBJ2-7; 16 bases agree with TRBD2. CDR1 and CDR2 (germline): MGHRA, YSYEKL. The junction had 15 bases not matched to a gene; V was cut back by 3 bases and J by 4 bases. The CDR3 spans 20 residues. Here the CDR3 reads CASSQVSGTSGRGRGYEQYF. CDR3 nucleotides: TGCGCCAGCAGCCAGGTTTCCGGGACTAGCGGGAGGGGACGCGGGTACGAGCAGTACTTC.

This clonotype has more than one count but fewer than ten. The rearrangement joins TRBV25-1 to TRBJ1-3; 9 bases are a match to TRBD1. The germline CDR1 and CDR2 sequences are MGHDK and SYGVNS. The V segment lost 8 bases and the J segment 8 bases; nucleotides outside the gene matches: 4. CDR3 length: 12 amino acids. The CDR3 DNA sequence: TGTGCCAGCGGGGACAGGGCATACACCATATATTTT. As protein: CASGDRAYTIYF.

This clonotype has more than one count but fewer than ten. V gene TRBV12-3 or TRBV12-4 combines with J gene TRBJ2-6; 11 positions agree with TRBD1. V was clipped by 2 bases and J by 0 bases; unmatched bases: 3. This CDR3 contains 18 residues. CDR3 loop: CASSLSGTGGSGANVLTF. The CDR3 DNA follows: TGTGCCAGCAGTTTATCCGGGACAGGGGGCTCTGGGGCCAACGTCCTGACTTTC.

The V and J genes are TRBV20-1 and TRBJ2-3; 10 bases align to TRBD2. Germline V gives CDR1 DFQATT, CDR2 SNEGSKA (reference sequence). V shed 3 bases, J shed 5 bases, and the junction held 2 bases outside the gene matches. CDR3 length: 13 residues. The CDR3 nucleotides are TGCAGTGCTAGTAGCGGGAGGCAAGATACGCAGTATTTT. Translating gives CSASSGRQDTQYF.

This clonotype was detected a few times. This chain joins TRBV7-2 and TRBJ2-3; D not resolved. The CDR3 extends over 14 amino acids. Per germline, CDR1 SGHTA and CDR2 FQGNSA. Trimming shortened V by 5 bases and J by 1 base, and 10 bases separated the two germline ends. DNA of the CDR3: TGTGCCAGCAGCGCCCAGGCCCGCACAGATACGCAGTATTTT. It codes for CASSAQARTDTQYF.

This sequence joins TRBV7-9 and TRBJ2-1; maybe TRBD1 (6 bases). The V gene's germline CDR1 is SEHNR and CDR2 FQNEAQ (reference sequence). V was clipped by 3 bases and J by 4 bases, with 16 bases between them. This CDR3 is 16 amino acids long. The CDR3 spells CASSLGASFRYNEQFF. Here the CDR3 DNA reads TGTGCCAGCAGCTTGGGGGCTTCTTTTCGGTACAATGAGCAGTTCTTC.

The V call is TRBV4-2, the J call TRBJ2-7; 9 bases match TRBD2. V lost 1 base to trimming and J lost 6 bases; unmatched junction nucleotides: 10. CDR3 size: 16 residues. Germline V CDR1 and CDR2: LGHNA, YNFKEQ. CDR3 protein: CASSQGGGRASSEQYF. CDR3 DNA: TGTGCCAGCAGCCAAGGCGGCGGGAGGGCCAGTTCCGAGCAGTACTTC.

This clonotype was counted a few times. This rearrangement joins TRBV7-2 to TRBJ2-3; TRBD2 matches at 13 bases. Trimming at V came to 5 bases and at J to 4 bases, leaving 9 bases not matched to a gene. This CDR3 has 17 amino acids. Germline V lookup: CDR1 SGHTA, CDR2 FQGNSA. The DNA for the CDR3 is TGTGCCAGCAGCCGACTCAAACTAGCGGGAGGGGCAGATACGCAGTATTTT. Its translation is CASSRLKLAGGADTQYF.

The chain couples TRBV4-2 to TRBJ1-5, with D tentatively TRBD1 (5 bases). The CDR3 covers 17 residues. The germline V and J ends were trimmed by 0 bases and 3 bases, with 15 bases remaining between them. The V gene's germline CDR1 is LGHNA and CDR2 YNFKEQ. The DNA for the CDR3 is TGTGCCAGCAGCCAAGAGGGGCAGGGCGGGGACAATCAGCCCCAGCATTTT. It encodes CASSQEGQGGDNQPQHF.

This clonotype was detected ten times or more. This sequence joins TRBV20-1 and TRBJ2-5; 10 nucleotides match TRBD2. J lost 6 bases, V lost 3 bases, and 10 bases had no gene match. The CDR3 totals 15 residues. Per the germline V gene, CDR1 is DFQATT and CDR2 is SNEGSKA (reference sequence). CDR3: CSASSSGRASQTQYF. The CDR3 nucleotides are TGCAGTGCTAGCTCCAGCGGGAGGGCTTCGCAGACCCAGTACTTC.

The chain recombines TRBV27 with TRBJ2-7, with 9 positions matching TRBD2. With 6 bases clipped from V and 4 bases from J, the junction kept 7 bases outside the gene matches. There are 14 residues in the CDR3. The germline gives CDR1 MNHEY, CDR2 SMNVEV (reference sequence). The CDR3 bases are TGTGCCAGCAGCATTAGCGGGAGTCGGTACGAGCAGTACTTC. This encodes CASSISGSRYEQYF.

This clonotype was observed many times. The chain uses TRBV6-6 and TRBJ1-2; possible D gene TRBD1, 5 bases. Trimming stripped 6 bases from V and 4 bases from J, with 12 bases between. This CDR3 has 13 amino acids. In germline, CDR1 is MNHNY, CDR2 SVGAGI (reference sequence). The CDR3 spells CASRGVILYGYTF. As DNA, the CDR3 is TGTGCCAGCAGGGGGGTCATCCTCTATGGCTACACCTTC.

The gene calls are TRBV3-1 and TRBJ2-4; TRBD2 is a possible D gene (5 bases). The V and J ends lost 8 bases and 7 bases respectively, with 9 bases between them. Germline values: CDR1 LGHDT, CDR2 YNNKEL (reference sequence). This CDR3 region has 11 residues. CDR3: CASEGTNIQYF. CDR3 DNA: TGTGCCAGCGAGGGAACGAACATTCAGTACTTC.

This clonotype was counted ten times or more. The chain employs TRBV12-3 or TRBV12-4 and TRBJ1-1; no reliable D call. The CDR3 extends over 13 amino acids. Trimming took 5 bases from V and 4 from J, leaving 11 bases between them. The chain's CDR3 is CASSRPRGTEAFF. The CDR3 DNA reads as TGTGCCAGCAGTCGTCCCCGGGGCACTGAAGCTTTCTTT.

The rearrangement joins TRBV14 to TRBJ2-6; D is unclear. Germline CDR1 is SGHDN and CDR2 is FVKESK. This CDR3 region has 13 residues. V lost 2 bases and J lost 4, with 3 bases in between. This CDR3 reads CASSQHGANVLTF. Here the CDR3 DNA reads TGTGCCAGCAGCCAACACGGGGCCAACGTCCTGACTTTC.